This T cell receptor beta chain was recorded in a study of blood T cells in healthy people across ages. Study details: Every two T cells gave about one barcoded beta molecule via template switching. Study-wide points: Donor CMV status was unknown, possibly confounding expanded clonotype changes. A greater number of naive CD4+ cells and higher diversity distinguished long-lived donors from aged donors.

A few counts support this clonotype. Its antigen is unidentified. The V gene's germline CDR1 is SGHAT and CDR2 FQNNGV. The V end was cut by 5 bases, the J end by 0 bases, with 18 bases between. The CDR3 covers 17 residues. Combining a sample-barcoded 5' primer with a J-beta primer mix, a second PCR ran for about 7 to 11 cycles. Any given sample supplied a minimum of 3 million CDR3-containing paired-end reads. TCRdb independently ran MiXCR on the 5' RACE reads; one entry per CDR3 protein. The data hold 1.5 million to 2 million distinct CDR3 sequences, with around 36% observed a single time. The clonotype was recovered from a young woman in good health. Sequenced sample: blood. The chain recombines TRBV11-2 with TRBJ2-3; TRBD2 is a possible D gene (6 bases). CDR3 protein: CASSQGPSGSSTDTQYF. Written as DNA, the CDR3 is TGTGCCAGCAGCCAAGGGCCCAGCGGGTCCAGCACAGATACGCAGTATTTT.